Given below is one T cell receptor beta chain in context. Its antigen remains unknown. The source of the sample is a study of T cell responses to AZD1222 COVID-19 vaccine. Germline V gene sequence: CDR1 SGHVS, CDR2 FQNEAQ. The CDR3 extends over 13 amino acids. With 0 bases removed from V and 7 bases from J, the gap between germline ends came to 4 bases. Profiled with immunoSEQ multiplex PCR; TCRdb holds only in-frame clones, not every one. The sample gives tens of thousands of clones, 79% of which show up once; 20% is in the top ten. The study's findings and limits: Once two AZD1222 doses were given, Spike-specific TCR breadth and depth went up. Repertoire sampling occurred only after the peak T cell response.

This receptor was obtained from an adult in good health. The chain links TRBV7-8 to TRBJ1-6; D ambiguous. The sample here was peripheral blood, taken on day 0 of MenACWY control vaccination. The CDR3 spells CASSLALNSPLHF. The CDR3 nucleotides are TGTGCCAGCAGCTTAGCTTTGAATTCACCCCTCCACTTT.